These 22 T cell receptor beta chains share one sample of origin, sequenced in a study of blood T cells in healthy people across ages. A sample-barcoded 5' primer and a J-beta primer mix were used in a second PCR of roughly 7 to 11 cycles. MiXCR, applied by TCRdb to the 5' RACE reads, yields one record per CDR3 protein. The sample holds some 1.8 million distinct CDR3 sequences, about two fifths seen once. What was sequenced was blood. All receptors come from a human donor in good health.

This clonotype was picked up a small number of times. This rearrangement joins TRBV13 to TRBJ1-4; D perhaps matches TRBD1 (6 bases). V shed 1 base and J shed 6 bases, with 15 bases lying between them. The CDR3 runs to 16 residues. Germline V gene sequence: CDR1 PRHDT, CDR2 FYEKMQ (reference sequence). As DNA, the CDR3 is TGTGCCAGCAGCTTAGTTGGGCAGGGGACGGATGAAAAACTGTTTTTT. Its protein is CASSLVGQGTDEKLFF.

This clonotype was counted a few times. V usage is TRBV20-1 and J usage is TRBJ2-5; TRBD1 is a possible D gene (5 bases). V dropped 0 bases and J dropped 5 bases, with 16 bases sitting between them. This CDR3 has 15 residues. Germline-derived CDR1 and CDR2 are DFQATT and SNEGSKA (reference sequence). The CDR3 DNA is TGCAGTGCTAGAGATGTTTTAGGGGCCATCGAGACCCAGTACTTC. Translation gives CSARDVLGAIETQYF.

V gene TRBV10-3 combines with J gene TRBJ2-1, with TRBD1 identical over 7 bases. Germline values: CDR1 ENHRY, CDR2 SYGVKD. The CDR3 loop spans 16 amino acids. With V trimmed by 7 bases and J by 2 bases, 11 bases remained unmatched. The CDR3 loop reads CAITRAGTVAYNEQFF. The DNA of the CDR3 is TGTGCCATCACCAGAGCCGGGACAGTCGCCTACAATGAGCAGTTCTTC.

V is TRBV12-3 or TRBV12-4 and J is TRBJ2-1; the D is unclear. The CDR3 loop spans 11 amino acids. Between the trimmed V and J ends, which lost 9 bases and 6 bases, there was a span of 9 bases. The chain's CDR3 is CASTSFNEQFF. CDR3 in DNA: TGTGCCAGTACCTCATTCAATGAGCAGTTCTTC.

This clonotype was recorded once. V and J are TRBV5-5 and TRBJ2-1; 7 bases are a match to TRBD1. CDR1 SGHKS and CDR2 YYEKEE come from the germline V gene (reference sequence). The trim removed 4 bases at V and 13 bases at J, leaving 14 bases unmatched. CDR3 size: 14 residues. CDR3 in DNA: TGTGCCAGCAGCCCTAGACAGGGCGATGAGACCCAGTTCTTC. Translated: CASSPRQGDETQFF.

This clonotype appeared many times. DNA of the CDR3: TGCAGTGCTAGACCCCCAGGGCGGGAGACCCAGTACTTC. Residues: CSARPPGRETQYF. This chain links TRBV20-1 with TRBJ2-5; D might be TRBD1 (5 bases). V dropped 2 bases and J dropped 5 bases, with 12 bases sitting between them. Per the germline V gene, CDR1 is DFQATT and CDR2 is SNEGSKA (reference sequence). There are 13 residues in the CDR3.

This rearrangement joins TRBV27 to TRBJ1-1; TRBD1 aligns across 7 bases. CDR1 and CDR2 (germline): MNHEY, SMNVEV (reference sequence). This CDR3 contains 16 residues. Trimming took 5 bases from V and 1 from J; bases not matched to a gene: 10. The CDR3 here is CASSEYSGGTNTEAFF. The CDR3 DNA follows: TGTGCCAGCAGTGAGTACTCAGGGGGGACGAACACTGAAGCTTTCTTT.

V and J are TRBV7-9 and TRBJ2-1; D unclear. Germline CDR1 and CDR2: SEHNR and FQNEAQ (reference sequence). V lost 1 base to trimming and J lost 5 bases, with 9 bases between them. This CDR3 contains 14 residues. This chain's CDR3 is CASSLGLTNNEQFF. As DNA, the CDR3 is TGTGCCAGCAGCTTAGGGCTCACCAACAATGAGCAGTTCTTC.

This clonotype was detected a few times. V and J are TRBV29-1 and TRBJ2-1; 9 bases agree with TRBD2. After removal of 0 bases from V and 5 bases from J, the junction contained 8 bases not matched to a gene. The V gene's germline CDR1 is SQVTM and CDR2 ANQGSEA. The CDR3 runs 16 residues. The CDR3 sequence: CSVEDWRGGIDNEQFF. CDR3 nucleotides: TGCAGCGTTGAAGATTGGCGGGGGGGCATCGACAATGAGCAGTTCTTC.

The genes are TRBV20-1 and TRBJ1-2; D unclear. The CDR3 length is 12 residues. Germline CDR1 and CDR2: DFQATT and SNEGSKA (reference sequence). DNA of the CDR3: TGCAGCGCTGACACACTAGCCTATGGCTACACCTTC. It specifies CSADTLAYGYTF.

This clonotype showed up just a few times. The CDR3, as DNA: TGTGCCAGCAGTTTCGATTTACGCGAGCAGTACTTC. This translates into CASSFDLREQYF. V usage is TRBV28 and J usage is TRBJ2-7, with D hard to call. V lost 3 bases and J lost 6, with 9 bases in between. Germline assignment: CDR1 MDHEN and CDR2 SYDVKM. The CDR3 length is 12 residues.

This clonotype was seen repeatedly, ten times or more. CDR3 sequence: CASSYTTGGRNIQYF. DNA of the CDR3: TGTGCCAGCAGCTATACCACAGGGGGCAGGAACATTCAGTACTTC. The chain has TRBV7-2 and TRBJ2-4, with TRBD1 identical over 9 bases. Per the germline V gene, CDR1 is SGHTA and CDR2 is FQGNSA. The CDR3 extends over 15 amino acids. J was trimmed by 7 bases and V by 4 bases; bases with no gene match: 8.

DNA for the CDR3: TGTGCCATCAGGCCGGGACTAGCGGGAAATGAGCAGTTCTTC. It encodes CAIRPGLAGNEQFF. The rearrangement joins TRBV10-3 to TRBJ2-1; TRBD2 matches 13 bases. J lost 7 bases, V lost 6 bases, and 3 bases had no gene match. The CDR3 spans 14 residues. Looked up from germline, CDR1 is ENHRY and CDR2 is SYGVKD.

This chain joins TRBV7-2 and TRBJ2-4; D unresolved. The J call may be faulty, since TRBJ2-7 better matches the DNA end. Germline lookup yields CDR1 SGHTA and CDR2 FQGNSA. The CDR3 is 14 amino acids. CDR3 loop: CASSLGIRSGEQYF. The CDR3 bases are TGTGCCAGCAGCTTAGGAATTAGGTCGGGCGAGCAGTACTTC.

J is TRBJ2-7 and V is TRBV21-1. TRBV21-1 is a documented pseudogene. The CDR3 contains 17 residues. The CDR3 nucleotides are TGTGCCAGCAGTTTCACTTGGACGATTAAATGGGGCTACGAGCAGTACTTC. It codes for CASSFTWTIKWGYEQYF.

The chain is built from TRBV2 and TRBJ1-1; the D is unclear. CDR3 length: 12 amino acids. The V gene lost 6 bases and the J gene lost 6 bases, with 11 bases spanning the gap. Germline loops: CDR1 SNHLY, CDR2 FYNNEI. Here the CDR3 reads CASRVEGSEAFF. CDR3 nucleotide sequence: TGTGCCAGCAGGGTCGAGGGTTCTGAAGCTTTCTTT. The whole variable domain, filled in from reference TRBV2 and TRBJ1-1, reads EPEVTQTPSHQVTQMGQEVILRCVPISNHLYFYWYRQILGQKVEFLVSFYNNEISEKSEIFDDQFSVERPDGSNFTLKIRSTKLEDSAMYFCASRVEGSEAFFGQGTRLTVV.

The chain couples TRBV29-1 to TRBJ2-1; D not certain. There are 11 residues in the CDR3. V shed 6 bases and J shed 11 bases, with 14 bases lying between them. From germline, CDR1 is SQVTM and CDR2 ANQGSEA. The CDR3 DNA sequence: TGCAGCGTAGATCCGGCAGCGAAGCAGTTCTTC. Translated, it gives CSVDPAAKQFF.

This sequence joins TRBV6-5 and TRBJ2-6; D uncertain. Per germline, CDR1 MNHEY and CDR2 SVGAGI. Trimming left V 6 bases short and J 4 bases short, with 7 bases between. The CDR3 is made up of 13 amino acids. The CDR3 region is CASRREGANVLTF. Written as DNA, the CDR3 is TGTGCCAGCAGACGCGAAGGGGCCAACGTCCTGACTTTC.

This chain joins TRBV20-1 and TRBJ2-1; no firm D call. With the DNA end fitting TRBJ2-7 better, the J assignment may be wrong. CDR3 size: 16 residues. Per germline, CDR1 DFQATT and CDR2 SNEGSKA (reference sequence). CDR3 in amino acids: CSARVPGLGSYNEQYF. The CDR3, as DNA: TGCAGTGCTAGAGTCCCAGGTTTAGGATCCTACAATGAGCAGTACTTC.

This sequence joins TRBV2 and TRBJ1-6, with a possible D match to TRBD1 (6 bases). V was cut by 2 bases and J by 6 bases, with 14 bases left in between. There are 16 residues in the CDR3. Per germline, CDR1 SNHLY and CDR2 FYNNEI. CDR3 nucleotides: TGTGCCAGCAGTGAACGGTTAGGGGGATCTAATTCACCCCTCCACTTT. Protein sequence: CASSERLGGSNSPLHF.

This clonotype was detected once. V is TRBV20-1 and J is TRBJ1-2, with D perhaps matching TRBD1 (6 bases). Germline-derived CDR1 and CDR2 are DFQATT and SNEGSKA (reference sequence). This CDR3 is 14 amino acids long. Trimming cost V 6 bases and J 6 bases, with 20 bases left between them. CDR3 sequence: CSAPLRGQFDGYTF. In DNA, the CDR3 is TGCAGTGCACCTCTGCGGGGGCAGTTCGATGGCTACACCTTC.

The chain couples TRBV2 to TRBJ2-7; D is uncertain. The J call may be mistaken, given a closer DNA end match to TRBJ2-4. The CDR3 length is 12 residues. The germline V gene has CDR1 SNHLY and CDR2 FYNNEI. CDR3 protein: CASSGQVDIQYF. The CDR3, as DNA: TGTGCCAGCAGTGGACAAGTGGACATTCAGTACTTC.